The next 23 T cell receptor beta chains were all read from a single sample in a study of post-analysis software for immune sequencing data. General study findings and limits: Patients had higher frequencies than controls of roughly 5 TRBV segments, including TRBV5-6, TRBV5-1 and TRBV20-1.

The library was made from cDNA and included unique molecular identifiers. One entry per CDR3 protein results from TCRdb running MiXCR on the PCR reads. The sample shows more than 450,000 distinct CDR3 sequences, 44% of them seen only once. These receptors are not linked to any known antigen. The sample consisted of blood. These receptors were taken from a girl between 10 and 17 years old with multiple sclerosis.

This clonotype was seen many times. The V gene is TRBV7-9, the J gene TRBJ2-1; D might be TRBD2 (5 bases). CDR1 SEHNR and CDR2 FQNEAQ come from the germline V gene (reference sequence). V lost 2 bases and J lost 6, with 11 bases in between. The CDR3 runs to 14 residues. The CDR3 loop is CASSLNGGTNEQFF. The CDR3 DNA follows: TGTGCCAGCAGCTTAAATGGAGGCACCAATGAGCAGTTCTTC.

V gene TRBV4-1 combines with J gene TRBJ2-7; 7 bases agree with TRBD2. The CDR3 is 15 amino acids. CDR1 and CDR2 from the germline V gene are MGHRA and YSYEKL. Trimming removed 1 base from V and 5 bases from J; junction bases left unmatched: 8. The CDR3 sequence: CASSQGPWGGDEQYF. The CDR3 nucleotides are TGCGCCAGCAGCCAAGGGCCCTGGGGGGGAGACGAGCAGTACTTC.

This clonotype was seen more than once but under ten times. The chain has TRBV5-1 and TRBJ2-1; 10 positions match TRBD1. The CDR3 is 16 amino acids. Germline V gene sequence: CDR1 SGHRS, CDR2 YFSETQ. With V trimmed by 4 bases and J by 7 bases, 11 bases remained unmatched. The CDR3 DNA reads as TGCGCCAGCAGCGCTTGGACAGGGGGTCGGGATAATGAGCAGTTCTTC. Protein sequence: CASSAWTGGRDNEQFF.

The chain employs TRBV4-2 and TRBJ2-7; 11 bases fit TRBD2. There are 16 residues in the CDR3. The germline V gene has CDR1 LGHNA and CDR2 YNFKEQ. Trimming cost V 0 bases and J 7 bases; bases outside gene matches: 8. CDR3 protein: CASSQDPLAGADEQYF. The CDR3 nucleotides read TGTGCCAGCAGCCAAGACCCACTAGCGGGAGCAGATGAGCAGTACTTC.

This rearrangement joins TRBV5-5 to TRBJ2-1, with a possible D match to TRBD2 (6 bases). CDR1 is SGHKS and CDR2 is YYEKEE in the germline V gene (reference sequence). V lost 4 bases and J lost 8, with 19 bases in between. The CDR3 contains 15 residues. The CDR3: CASSRGQNSGDEQFF. As DNA, the CDR3 is TGTGCCAGCAGCCGCGGACAAAACTCGGGAGATGAGCAGTTCTTC.

This sequence joins TRBV29-1 and TRBJ2-4, with 7 bases lining up with TRBD1. The J call could be wrong; TRBJ2-5 is a better fit for the DNA end. In germline, CDR1 is SQVTM, CDR2 ANQGSEA. The length of the CDR3 is 13 residues. The chain's CDR3 is CSGGQRLQETQYF. The CDR3 bases are TGCAGCGGGGGACAGAGACTACAAGAGACCCAGTACTTC.

The rearrangement joins TRBV5-1 to TRBJ2-2; 8 bases fit TRBD2. The CDR3 runs 14 residues. Germline CDR1 reads SGHRS; CDR2 reads YFSETQ. V shed 3 bases, J shed 7 bases, and the junction held 5 bases outside the gene matches. CDR3: CASSWTSRVGELFF. The DNA for the CDR3 is TGCGCCAGCAGCTGGACTAGCAGGGTCGGGGAGCTGTTTTTT.

V and J are TRBV6-5 and TRBJ2-1; 9 nucleotides agree with TRBD2. Germline CDR1 reads MNHEY; CDR2 reads SVGAGI. This CDR3 is 17 amino acids long. V trimming: 4 bases; J trimming: 0 bases; junction bases outside the gene matches: 7. The CDR3 protein is CASSFRTSVSSYNEQFF. DNA of the CDR3: TGTGCCAGCAGTTTCCGGACTAGCGTGAGCTCCTACAATGAGCAGTTCTTC.

This clonotype has a handful of counts. The chain carries TRBV6-1 and TRBJ2-5; 10 bases are a match to TRBD2. The CDR3 is 15 residues long. The trim removed 2 bases at V and 5 bases at J, leaving 5 bases unmatched. Germline V CDR1 and CDR2: MNHNS, SASEGT. CDR3 in amino acids: CASSELAGESETQYF. The CDR3 DNA is TGTGCCAGCAGTGAACTAGCGGGAGAGAGTGAGACCCAGTACTTC.

This chain uses TRBV20-1 with TRBJ2-6, with unresolved D. The CDR3 runs 16 residues. V dropped 0 bases and J dropped 0 bases, with 9 bases sitting between them. Germline V lookup: CDR1 DFQATT, CDR2 SNEGSKA (reference sequence). The CDR3 DNA is TGCAGTGCTAGAGATTGGGCGCACTCTGGGGCCAACGTCCTGACTTTC. Amino acid sequence: CSARDWAHSGANVLTF.

The J gene is TRBJ1-2, the V gene TRBV12-3 or TRBV12-4; tentatively, D is TRBD1 (6 bases). This CDR3 is 13 amino acids long. Deletions cut 6 bases from V and 6 bases from J, with 14 bases between. The CDR3 protein is CASRLDSWHGYTF. For the CDR3, the DNA is TGTGCCAGCAGATTGGACAGTTGGCATGGCTACACCTTC.

CDR3 residues: CASSLVAGVTGELFF. The CDR3 nucleotides read TGTGCCAGCAGCCTCGTAGCGGGGGTAACCGGGGAGCTGTTTTTT. The chain carries TRBV3-1 and TRBJ2-2, with 9 positions matching TRBD2. Germline loops: CDR1 LGHDT, CDR2 YNNKEL (reference sequence). J gave up 5 bases and V 4 bases, and 5 bases lay outside the gene matches. The CDR3 totals 15 residues.

The genes are TRBV20-1 and TRBJ2-1; D is perhaps TRBD1 (6 bases). Trimming cost V 0 bases and J 5 bases, with 11 bases left between them. Germline V gene sequence: CDR1 DFQATT, CDR2 SNEGSKA (reference sequence). CDR3 length equals 14 residues. In DNA, the CDR3 is TGCAGTGCTAGAGAGGTTTGGGGGCACAATGAGCAGTTCTTC. Protein product: CSAREVWGHNEQFF.

V usage is TRBV12-3 or TRBV12-4 and J usage is TRBJ2-1; D possibly corresponds to TRBD1 (6 bases). CDR3 length: 16 residues. The V gene lost 5 bases and the J gene lost 3 bases, with 17 bases spanning the gap. CDR3 residues: CASSREQGRVYNEQFF. For the CDR3, the DNA is TGTGCCAGCAGTCGGGAACAGGGAAGGGTCTACAATGAGCAGTTCTTC.

This clonotype was observed a single time. V gene TRBV5-4 combines with J gene TRBJ2-3; 8 nucleotides line up with TRBD2. Germline-derived CDR1 and CDR2 are SGHNT and YYREEE (reference sequence). The V gene end was trimmed by 0 bases and the J gene end by 4 bases; junction bases not matched to a gene: 4. The length of the CDR3 is 15 residues. The CDR3 coding sequence is TGTGCCAGCAGCTTGGGACTAGCGCGGCCAGATACGCAGTATTTT. Its protein is CASSLGLARPDTQYF.

The chain joins TRBV4-1 to TRBJ1-5; D is possibly TRBD1 (5 bases). The CDR3 loop spans 16 amino acids. CDR1 and CDR2 (germline): MGHRA, YSYEKL. Trimming pared 1 base from V and 0 bases from J, leaving 10 bases between. The CDR3 here is CASSQGRDSSNQPQHF. The CDR3 DNA follows: TGCGCCAGCAGCCAAGGCAGGGACTCTAGCAATCAGCCCCAGCATTTT.

This clonotype showed up just a few times. This chain connects TRBV12-3 or TRBV12-4 to TRBJ2-1, with TRBD2 matching 8 bases. V lost 3 bases to trimming and J lost 0 bases; unmatched junction nucleotides: 4. CDR3 length: 16 residues. This CDR3 reads CASSFGRGASYNEQFF. CDR3 in DNA: TGTGCCAGCAGTTTCGGGAGGGGGGCCTCCTACAATGAGCAGTTCTTC.

This chain joins TRBV12-3 or TRBV12-4 and TRBJ2-2; D is uncertain. V was cut by 3 bases and J by 1 base, with 12 bases left in between. The CDR3 has 16 residues. The chain's CDR3 is CASSFPLTKNTGELFF. The DNA for the CDR3 is TGTGCCAGCAGTTTCCCCCTAACTAAGAACACCGGGGAGCTGTTTTTT.

V is TRBV6-1 and J is TRBJ1-5; D is unresolved. The V gene lost 8 bases and the J gene lost 6 bases, with 14 bases spanning the gap. The CDR3 has 13 amino acids. Germline CDR1 and CDR2: MNHNS and SASEGT. The CDR3, as DNA: TGTGCCAGCTGGGCCTCACGTGGTCAGCCCCAGCATTTT. This translates into CASWASRGQPQHF.

J is TRBJ2-6 and V is TRBV9; maybe TRBD2 (5 bases). Germline-derived CDR1 and CDR2 are SGDLS and YYNGEE. Trimming left V 3 bases short and J 4 bases short, with 8 bases between. CDR3 length: 14 amino acids. CDR3 residues: CASSGPGGANVLTF. CDR3 DNA sequence: TGTGCCAGCAGCGGGCCGGGAGGGGCCAACGTCCTGACTTTC.

The chain combines TRBV20-1 with TRBJ2-1; weak D call: TRBD2 (7 bases). The germline V and J ends were trimmed by 0 bases and 4 bases, with 19 bases remaining between them. Germline V CDR1 and CDR2: DFQATT, SNEGSKA (reference sequence). This CDR3 region has 17 residues. CDR3 coding DNA: TGCAGTGCTAGAGATTTCAGGGGCGGGGGCCGGTACAATGAGCAGTTCTTC. It is translated as CSARDFRGGGRYNEQFF.

V gene TRBV12-3 or TRBV12-4 combines with J gene TRBJ2-1; D tentatively reads TRBD1 or TRBD2 (5 bases each). The CDR3 loop spans 15 amino acids. V lost 5 bases to trimming and J lost 4 bases, with 15 bases between them. CDR3: CASSRRGGDYNEQFF. The CDR3 DNA is TGTGCCAGCAGTCGCCGGGGCGGAGATTACAATGAGCAGTTCTTC.

The V and J genes are TRBV29-1 and TRBJ1-1, with D possibly TRBD1 on 6 matching bases. Trimming pared 3 bases from V and 6 bases from J, leaving 14 bases between. Germline V gives CDR1 SQVTM, CDR2 ANQGSEA. The CDR3 is 13 residues long. For the CDR3, the DNA is TGCAGCGTTGATCGGGGACAAGGGCCTGAAGCTTTCTTT. Its translation is CSVDRGQGPEAFF.